Below, 29 T cell receptor beta chains from the same sample are listed, as sequenced in a study of vaccination effects on CD4 cells after COVID-19. Following culture for about 11 days, CD4+ T cells were isolated. No antigens are known for them. TCRdb keeps only in-frame clones here, not all; method: immunoSEQ multiplex PCR. This table has about 74,000 clones, 75% to 80% appearing once. Specimen: CD4+ T cells from PBMCs cultured without peptide, collected before COVID-19 vaccination. Receptors originate from a human donor who received a COVID-19 vaccine.

The chain combines TRBV7-2 with TRBJ2-7; D possibly corresponds to TRBD1 (5 bases). The CDR3 sequence is 13 residues long. Germline V gene data show CDR1 as SGHTA and CDR2 as FQGNSA. V lost 3 bases to trimming and J lost 6 bases, with 12 bases between them. Here the CDR3 DNA reads TGTGCCAGCAGCTTTTTTAGGGGCGGCGAGCAGTACGTC. It translates to CASSFFRGGEQYV.

This chain connects TRBV19 to TRBJ2-1; D remains unclear. This CDR3 is built from 13 residues. Trimming cost V 4 bases and J 9 bases, with 13 bases left between them. Per germline, CDR1 LNHDA and CDR2 SQIVND (reference sequence). The CDR3 is CASSTESWGEQFF. Here the CDR3 DNA reads TGTGCCAGTAGTACCGAGTCCTGGGGTGAGCAGTTCTTC.

V is TRBV15 and J is TRBJ2-1; tentatively, D is TRBD1 or TRBD2 (5 bases each). The CDR3 totals 16 residues. V dropped 3 bases and J dropped 2 bases, with 14 bases sitting between them. Germline V gives CDR1 LNHNV, CDR2 YYDKDF (reference sequence). The CDR3 sequence: CATSRSAGSPYNEQFF. The CDR3 DNA follows: TGTGCCACCAGCAGGTCGGCAGGGAGTCCCTACAATGAGCAGTTCTTC.

The chain is built from TRBV2 and TRBJ2-3; TRBD1 matches 8 bases. CDR3 length: 15 residues. J gave up 0 bases and V 5 bases, and 4 bases lay outside the gene matches. Germline CDR1 is SNHLY and CDR2 is FYNNEI. The CDR3: CASSHRDRSTDTQYF. The CDR3 coding sequence is TGTGCCAGCAGTCACCGGGACAGGAGCACAGATACGCAGTATTTT. Looking up the rest from reference TRBV2 and TRBJ2-3 gives the full variable domain: EPEVTQTPSHQVTQMGQEVILRCVPISNHLYFYWYRQILGQKVEFLVSFYNNEISEKSEIFDDQFSVERPDGSNFTLKIRSTKLEDSAMYFCASSHRDRSTDTQYFGPGTRLTVL.

This rearrangement joins TRBV6-5 to TRBJ1-2; D gene ambiguous. The germline V gene has CDR1 MNHEY and CDR2 SVGAGI. Trimming removed 4 bases at V and 6 bases at J, with 12 bases between. This CDR3 is 13 amino acids long. The CDR3 coding sequence is TGTGCCAGCAGTTCATTCAAAATGGATGGCTACACCTTC. This codes for CASSSFKMDGYTF.

A remark on this clone: The junction does not match germline at one end; this may be a read error. This sequence joins TRBV10-1 and TRBJ2-2, with D perhaps matching TRBD1 or TRBD2 (5 bases each). From germline, CDR1 is WNHNN and CDR2 SYGVQD (reference sequence). The CDR3 contains 14 residues. CDR3 in DNA: TGCGCCAGCAGTGACCGGACACAACACCGGGGAGCTGTTTTT. This codes for CASSDRTQHRGAVF.

The chain employs TRBV5-4 and TRBJ2-5, with 7 bases that match TRBD1. This CDR3 region has 15 residues. Trimming took 5 bases from V and 4 from J; bases not matched to a gene: 11. The germline V gene has CDR1 SGHNT and CDR2 YYREEE (reference sequence). CDR3 sequence (DNA): TGTGCCAGCAGTCGACAGGGAGTCCTATTAGAGACCCAGTACTTC. Protein: CASSRQGVLLETQYF.

This chain links TRBV5-1 with TRBJ1-2; 8 bases are a match to TRBD1. Looked up from germline, CDR1 is SGHRS and CDR2 is YFSETQ. Trimming took 3 bases from V and 7 from J; bases not matched to a gene: 11. This CDR3 contains 15 residues. The CDR3 spells CASSSQGGTGSGYTF. CDR3 nucleotides: TGCGCCAGCAGCTCACAGGGGGGGACGGGATCTGGCTACACCTTC.

The chain carries TRBV5-1 and TRBJ2-2, with D uncertain. The CDR3 contains 15 residues. CDR1 and CDR2 from the germline V gene are SGHRS and YFSETQ. Between the trimmed V and J ends, which lost 0 bases and 6 bases, there was a span of 12 bases. The CDR3 sequence is CASSLAPQEAGELFF. CDR3 nucleotides: TGCGCCAGCAGCTTGGCCCCTCAGGAAGCCGGGGAGCTGTTTTTT.

V and J are TRBV7-2 and TRBJ2-1, with a tentative D call TRBD2 (5 bases). The CDR3 totals 13 residues. Trimming took off 1 base at V and 7 bases at J, with 8 bases between the two ends. Looked up from germline, CDR1 is SGHTA and CDR2 is FQGNSA. The CDR3 bases are TGTGCCAGCAGCTTAGGAGCGGCTAATGAGCAGTTCTTC. Its translation: CASSLGAANEQFF.

The chain couples TRBV10-3 to TRBJ1-1, with a weak D call TRBD1 (5 bases). Germline CDR1 and CDR2: ENHRY and SYGVKD. V lost 1 base to trimming and J lost 4 bases, with 7 bases between them. The length of the CDR3 is 13 residues. CDR3 sequence: CAISEWRGTEAFF. The CDR3 nucleotides are TGTGCCATCAGTGAGTGGAGGGGCACTGAAGCTTTCTTT.

Here the CDR3 reads CASSYSGRVPYGYTF. CDR3 in DNA: TGTGCCAGCAGTTACTCGGGGAGGGTCCCCTATGGCTACACCTTC. The chain carries TRBV6-2 or TRBV6-3 and TRBJ1-2; D not resolved. CDR1 is MNHEY, CDR2 SVGEGT, per germline. The CDR3 length is 15 residues. Trimming cost V 0 bases and J 4 bases, with 12 bases left between them.

The chain combines TRBV5-1 with TRBJ2-2; perhaps D is TRBD1 or TRBD2 (6 bases each). V was trimmed by 2 bases and J by 6 bases, leaving 23 bases between them. Per the germline V gene, CDR1 is SGHRS and CDR2 is YFSETQ. The CDR3 loop spans 18 amino acids. CDR3 residues: CASSLEVSRRGAAGELFF. The CDR3 DNA reads TGCGCCAGCAGCTTAGAAGTCTCCAGGAGGGGGGCGGCCGGGGAGCTGTTTTTT.

The chain recombines TRBV6-2 or TRBV6-3 with TRBJ1-5; D is unresolved. V lost 1 base to trimming and J lost 0 bases, with 10 bases between them. Per the germline V gene, CDR1 is MNHEY and CDR2 is SVGEGT. The CDR3 has 16 residues. CDR3 protein: CASSYYGFNSNQPQHF. The CDR3 DNA follows: TGTGCCAGCAGTTACTATGGGTTCAATAGCAATCAGCCCCAGCATTTT.

A single count supports this clone. The chain couples TRBV19 to TRBJ1-5; 9 bases line up with TRBD1. The CDR3 has 15 amino acids. Germline V lookup: CDR1 LNHDA, CDR2 SQIVND (reference sequence). V lost 4 bases and J lost 7; bases outside the gene matches: 8. The chain's CDR3 is CASSTRGQGQQPQHF. The CDR3, as DNA: TGTGCCAGTAGTACGCGGGGACAGGGACAGCAGCCCCAGCATTTT.

The CDR3 here is CASSPGTSESEYF. The CDR3 DNA follows: TGTGCCAGCTCACCCGGGACTAGCGAGTCCGAGTACTTC. The V call is TRBV18, the J call TRBJ2-5; 10 nucleotides agree with TRBD2. With 3 bases clipped from V and 12 bases from J, the junction kept 7 bases outside the gene matches. Looked up from germline, CDR1 is KGHSH and CDR2 is LQKENI. This CDR3 contains 13 residues.

The table lists this clone with a few counts. This rearrangement joins TRBV6-5 to TRBJ2-2; TRBD2 agrees at 9 bases. Trimming at V came to 8 bases and at J to 4 bases, leaving 8 bases not matched to a gene. The CDR3 runs to 15 residues. Germline loops: CDR1 MNHEY, CDR2 SVGAGI. Here the CDR3 reads CASGAGGPSTGELFF. CDR3 in DNA: TGTGCCAGCGGGGCGGGGGGGCCGAGCACCGGGGAGCTGTTTTTT.

The CDR3 bases are TGTGCCAGCAGCTCAGGGGTAGCTAGCGGTACAGATACGCAGTATTTT. Translating gives CASSSGVASGTDTQYF. This sequence joins TRBV5-4 and TRBJ2-3; D may be TRBD2 (7 bases). From germline, CDR1 is SGHNT and CDR2 YYREEE (reference sequence). Trimming took off 3 bases at V and 3 bases at J, with 17 bases between the two ends. The CDR3 has 16 residues.

The chain employs TRBV25-1 and TRBJ1-6; D gene unclear. The CDR3 has 14 residues. V dropped 1 base and J dropped 7 bases, with 8 bases sitting between them. The germline V gene has CDR1 MGHDK and CDR2 SYGVNS. The CDR3 sequence: CASSESRENSPLHF. The DNA for the CDR3 is TGTGCCAGCAGTGAATCTCGGGAAAATTCACCCCTCCACTTT.

V and J are TRBV6-6 and TRBJ1-1; TRBD1 aligns across 9 bases. Unmatched junction bases numbered 1, after V lost 2 bases and J lost 0 bases. This CDR3 has 15 residues. Germline V gene lookup returns CDR1 MNHNY and CDR2 SVGAGI (reference sequence). For the CDR3, the DNA is TGTGCCAGCAGTTACCGACAGGGGGTGAACACTGAAGCTTTCTTT. Its protein product is CASSYRQGVNTEAFF.

The genes are TRBV7-9 and TRBJ2-5; D gene ambiguous. The CDR3 contains 13 residues. In germline, CDR1 is SEHNR, CDR2 FQNEAQ (reference sequence). The ends were cut back, 5 bases at V and 1 base at J, with 8 bases in the middle. The CDR3 DNA reads as TGTGCCAGCAGCCCCGACACCCAAGAGACCCAGTACTTC. It specifies CASSPDTQETQYF.

This chain uses TRBV29-1 with TRBJ2-2, with a tentative D call TRBD2 (5 bases). There are 13 residues in the CDR3. The ends were cut back, 3 bases at V and 6 bases at J, with 11 bases in the middle. In germline, CDR1 is SQVTM, CDR2 ANQGSEA. This CDR3 reads CSVDRTGAGELFF. The CDR3 DNA reads TGCAGCGTTGACAGGACCGGGGCCGGGGAGCTGTTTTTT.

This CDR3 reads CASSRTGTSNTGELFF. CDR3 sequence (DNA): TGCGCCAGCAGCCGGACCGGGACTTCAAACACCGGGGAGCTGTTTTTT. The chain recombines TRBV5-1 with TRBJ2-2, with D perhaps TRBD2 (6 bases). The CDR3 spans 16 residues. The germline gives CDR1 SGHRS, CDR2 YFSETQ. Between the trimmed V and J ends, which lost 4 bases and 2 bases, there was a span of 15 bases. Complete variable domain (other parts from reference TRBV5-1 and TRBJ2-2): KAGVTQTPRYLIKTRGQQVTLSCSPISGHRSVSWYQQTPGQGLQFLFEYFSETQRNKGNFPGRFSGRQFSNSRSEMNVSTLELGDSALYLCASSRTGTSNTGELFFGEGSRLTVL.

The chain recombines TRBV7-8 with TRBJ1-1; D gene uncertain. The CDR3 has 15 residues. Per germline, CDR1 SGHVS and CDR2 FQNEAQ. The germline V and J ends were trimmed by 5 bases and 11 bases, with 24 bases remaining between them. CDR3 protein: CASSRGREEGMRAFF. The CDR3 DNA follows: TGTGCCAGCAGCCGAGGTCGGGAGGAGGGAATGCGTGCTTTCTTT.

This chain links TRBV2 with TRBJ2-4; 8 nucleotides match TRBD1. The CDR3 has 14 amino acids. V lost 6 bases to trimming and J lost 9 bases; unmatched junction nucleotides: 10. Germline V lookup: CDR1 SNHLY, CDR2 FYNNEI. CDR3 sequence reads: CASSDAGQGGIQYF. The DNA of the CDR3 is TGTGCCAGCAGCGACGCCGGACAGGGCGGCATTCAGTACTTC.

This clone has just a few counts. This chain links TRBV7-8 with TRBJ1-5; perhaps TRBD1 as D (6 bases). V lost 5 bases, J lost 4 bases, and 15 bases lay in between. CDR1 SGHVS and CDR2 FQNEAQ come from the germline V gene. This CDR3 has 15 residues. CDR3: CASSPGEGVNQPQHF. CDR3 DNA: TGTGCCAGCAGCCCGGGGGAGGGGGTGAATCAGCCCCAGCATTTT.

V gene TRBV4-1 combines with J gene TRBJ1-1; 8 positions agree with TRBD1. V lost 0 bases to trimming and J lost 2 bases; unmatched junction nucleotides: 8. Germline V gene sequence: CDR1 MGHRA, CDR2 YSYEKL. CDR3 length equals 17 residues. The DNA of the CDR3 is TGCGCCAGCAGCCAAGATCGTCAGGGGGCCCGAAACACTGAAGCTTTCTTT. The encoded protein is CASSQDRQGARNTEAFF.

The CDR3, as DNA: TGTGCCAGCAGTTCATCAACTAGCGGGGCATACAATGAGCAGTTCTTC. As protein: CASSSSTSGAYNEQFF. The genes are TRBV6-5 and TRBJ2-1; the match to TRBD2 covers 10 bases. J lost 4 bases, V lost 4 bases, and 7 bases had no gene match. CDR1 and CDR2 (germline): MNHEY, SVGAGI. This CDR3 is 16 amino acids long.

The rearrangement joins TRBV2 to TRBJ2-3; D remains unclear. CDR3 length: 12 residues. The V end was cut by 8 bases, the J end by 8 bases, with 14 bases between. Per the germline V gene, CDR1 is SNHLY and CDR2 is FYNNEI. The CDR3 DNA reads as TGTGCCAGCGTTCCCCCCCAACTTACGCAGTATTTT. It translates to CASVPPQLTQYF. Filled out from reference TRBV2 and TRBJ2-3, the complete variable domain reads EPEVTQTPSHQVTQMGQEVILRCVPISNHLYFYWYRQILGQKVEFLVSFYNNEISEKSEIFDDQFSVERPDGSNFTLKIRSTKLEDSAMYFCASVPPQLTQYFGPGTRLTVL.